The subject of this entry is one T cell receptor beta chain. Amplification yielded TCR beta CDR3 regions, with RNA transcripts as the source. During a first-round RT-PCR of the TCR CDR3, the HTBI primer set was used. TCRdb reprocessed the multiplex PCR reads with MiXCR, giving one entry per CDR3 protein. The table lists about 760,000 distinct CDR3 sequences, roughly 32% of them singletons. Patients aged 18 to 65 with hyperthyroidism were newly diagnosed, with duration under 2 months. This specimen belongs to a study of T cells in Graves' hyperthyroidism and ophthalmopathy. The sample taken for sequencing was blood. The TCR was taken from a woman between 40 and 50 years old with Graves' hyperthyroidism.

The CDR3 reads CASSGTGYVQETQYF. The CDR3 DNA reads TGTGCCAGCAGCGGTACCGGGTACGTGCAAGAGACCCAGTACTTC. This chain links TRBV5-6 with TRBJ2-5; D is unclear. Germline V gene lookup returns CDR1 SGHDT and CDR2 YYEEEE. The CDR3 has 15 amino acids. V was trimmed by 4 bases and J by 2 bases, leaving 15 bases between them.